The 16 T cell receptor beta chains in this list originate from one sample, sequenced in a study of STAT3 mutations in large granular lymphocyte leukemia (dated by TCRdb to about 2019). The paper as a whole reports these results and caveats: At least one immunodominant TCRbeta clonotype was present in every T-LGLL patient, and multiple immunodominant subclonotypes appeared in about half of the T-LGLL patients.

The method behind the library was the immunoSEQ multiplex PCR assay. Imported from immuneACCESS, the table was reduced by TCRdb to in-frame sequences with V and J called. These copies leave out some clones; in studies compared against another copy, an unresolved V gene accounts for under half, and the cause of the remainder is not known. Within this sample are tens of thousands of clones, with approximately 94% of them counted one time only. Around 7.1% of the sample comes from the top ten. The antigens of these receptors remain unknown. Sequencing was performed on peripheral blood mononuclear cells. The receptor set was obtained from a man aged 40-55 years with T-cell large granular lymphocyte leukemia. Some clones in this sample may be carry-over from other donors' samples. The age is the age at diagnosis.

This chain links TRBV5-1 with TRBJ2-3; D tentatively fits TRBD1 or TRBD2 (5 bases each). Trimming shortened V by 5 bases and J by 3 bases, and 13 bases separated the two germline ends. The germline V gene has CDR1 SGHRS and CDR2 YFSETQ. CDR3 length equals 14 residues. CDR3 nucleotide sequence: TGCGCCAGCAGGACGGGACCCACGACAGATACGCAGTATTTT. Translation: CASRTGPTTDTQYF.

The V gene is TRBV5-4, the J gene TRBJ1-1; 12 nucleotides line up with TRBD1. CDR1 and CDR2 from the germline V gene are SGHNT and YYREEE (reference sequence). The CDR3 extends over 15 amino acids. The V segment lost 0 bases and the J segment 6 bases; nucleotides outside the gene matches: 3. In DNA form, the CDR3 reads TGTGCCAGCAGCTTGGGGGGACAGGGGGCGTCTGAAGCTTTCTTT. Its translation is CASSLGGQGASEAFF.

The chain links TRBV19 to TRBJ2-7; TRBD1 matches 9 bases. J was trimmed by 9 bases and V by 2 bases; bases with no gene match: 5. The CDR3 spans 13 residues. The germline V gene encodes CDR1 LNHDA and CDR2 SQIVND (reference sequence). The chain's CDR3 is CASSITDRGMQYF. The CDR3 nucleotides read TGTGCCAGTAGTATAACAGACAGGGGGATGCAGTACTTC.

DNA of the CDR3: TGTGCCTGGGGGCCCCGGGACAGAAAAAATTACGAGCAGTACTTC. Translated, it gives CAWGPRDRKNYEQYF. The chain recombines TRBV30 with TRBJ2-7, with 7 bases identical to TRBD1. Unmatched junction bases numbered 14, after V lost 5 bases and J lost 4 bases. This CDR3 contains 15 residues. Looked up from germline, CDR1 is GTSNPN and CDR2 is SVGIG (reference sequence).

The V call is TRBV18, the J call TRBJ1-2, with D uncertain. The CDR3 covers 14 residues. Germline V gene data show CDR1 as KGHSH and CDR2 as LQKENI. V lost 3 bases to trimming and J lost 1 base, with 9 bases between them. The CDR3 sequence: CASSPEAINYGYTF. The CDR3 DNA follows: TGTGCCAGCTCACCCGAGGCAATTAACTATGGCTACACCTTC.

The chain has TRBV11-2 and TRBJ1-2; 7 nucleotides agree with TRBD1. J was trimmed by 8 bases and V by 5 bases; bases with no gene match: 11. Germline CDR1 is SGHAT and CDR2 is FQNNGV. This CDR3 contains 14 residues. The CDR3 reads CASSLNRDSGGYTF. The CDR3 bases are TGTGCCAGCAGCCTGAACCGGGACAGCGGGGGCTACACCTTC.

The chain uses TRBV4-1 and TRBJ1-5, with D possibly matching TRBD1 (5 bases). V dropped 2 bases and J dropped 6 bases, with 17 bases sitting between them. CDR1 and CDR2 from the germline V gene are MGHRA and YSYEKL. This CDR3 has 16 amino acids. The CDR3 here is CASSQRVGVEGQPQHF. CDR3 sequence (DNA): TGCGCCAGCAGCCAACGGGTGGGGGTTGAAGGTCAGCCCCAGCATTTT.

The genes are TRBV19 and TRBJ2-3, with 7 positions matching TRBD1. This CDR3 spans 16 amino acids. The germline gives CDR1 LNHDA, CDR2 SQIVND (reference sequence). The CDR3 sequence is CATKDRQSSSTDTQYF. The CDR3, as DNA: TGTGCAACGAAGGACAGGCAATCTTCTAGCACAGATACGCAGTATTTT.

This chain links TRBV5-5 with TRBJ2-1, with D possibly TRBD2 on 6 matching bases. Trimming shortened V by 4 bases and J by 8 bases, and 19 bases separated the two germline ends. The CDR3 length is 15 residues. Looked up from germline, CDR1 is SGHKS and CDR2 is YYEKEE (reference sequence). In nucleotides, the CDR3 is TGTGCCAGCAGCCTGCGGGACCGCGCGGGCGATGAGCAGTTCTTC. This gives the protein CASSLRDRAGDEQFF.

J is TRBJ2-2 and V is TRBV4-1, with D hard to call. The V gene lost 1 base and the J gene lost 8 bases, with 14 bases spanning the gap. The CDR3 consists of 15 residues. Germline V gene data show CDR1 as MGHRA and CDR2 as YSYEKL. DNA for the CDR3: TGCGCCAGCAGCCAAGTTTCGACCCTTATAGGGGAGCTGTTTTTT. As protein: CASSQVSTLIGELFF.

J is TRBJ1-5 and V is TRBV28; D gene unclear. The CDR3 has 16 residues. In germline, CDR1 is MDHEN, CDR2 SYDVKM. Trimming left V 2 bases short and J 2 bases short, with 13 bases between. CDR3 amino acids: CASSLRPGIGNQPQHF. For the CDR3, the DNA is TGTGCCAGCAGTTTAAGACCGGGAATTGGCAATCAGCCCCAGCATTTT. Full variable domain (remainder filled in from reference TRBV28 and TRBJ1-5): DVKVTQSSRYLVKRTGEKVFLECVQDMDHENMFWYRQDPGLGLRLIYFSYDVKMKEKGDIPEGYSVSREKKERFSLILESASTNQTSMYLCASSLRPGIGNQPQHFGDGTRLSIL.

The V call is TRBV6-5, the J call TRBJ1-2; TRBD1 is a possible D gene (6 bases). The CDR3 totals 12 residues. Germline assignment: CDR1 MNHEY and CDR2 SVGAGI. The V end was cut by 6 bases, the J end by 5 bases, with 10 bases between. The CDR3 sequence is CASRNRAYGYTF. In DNA, the CDR3 is TGTGCCAGCAGGAACAGGGCATATGGCTACACCTTC.

This clone came up a few times. Other DNA sequences within the sample encode an identical CDR3. The chain uses TRBV18 and TRBJ2-7, with D possibly being TRBD2 (7 bases). With 0 bases removed from V and 2 bases from J, the gap between germline ends came to 11 bases. CDR3 length equals 15 residues. Germline CDR1 reads KGHSH; CDR2 reads LQKENI. CDR3 DNA: TGTGCCAGCTCACCACCGGCGGGGGCAGCCTACGAGCAGTACTTC. As protein: CASSPPAGAAYEQYF.

The V gene is TRBV5-1, the J gene TRBJ1-2; D gene ambiguous. There are 14 residues in the CDR3. Per the germline V gene, CDR1 is SGHRS and CDR2 is YFSETQ. Trimming took off 5 bases at V and 3 bases at J, with 14 bases between the two ends. The CDR3 bases are TGCGCCAGCAGGGCAGATGGGAGTGACTATGGCTACACCTTC. Translating gives CASRADGSDYGYTF.

The chain recombines TRBV30 with TRBJ1-3; D is unresolved. The CDR3 is made up of 14 amino acids. The V gene's germline CDR1 is GTSNPN and CDR2 SVGIG (reference sequence). The V end was cut by 7 bases, the J end by 0 bases, with 13 bases between. The CDR3 loop is CASQLRSSGNTIYF. The CDR3 DNA reads as TGTGCCTCCCAACTCCGGAGCTCTGGAAACACCATATATTTT.

The rearrangement uses TRBV25-1 and TRBJ1-5; D is unclear. The CDR3 is made up of 14 amino acids. Trimming left V 4 bases short and J 1 base short, with 8 bases between. Germline CDR1 MGHDK, CDR2 SYGVNS. CDR3 bases: TGTGCCAGCAGTGGTGTAACAAGCAATCAGCCCCAGCATTTT. Translated, it gives CASSGVTSNQPQHF.